This TCR beta chain is from a study of a mutant IDH1 vaccine in newly diagnosed glioma. Study information: Vaccination started 4-6 weeks after radiotherapy alone, or with temozolomide cycles. Of the patients given treatment, approximately 60% were male and approximately 38% were female, and a mean age of around 41 years was recorded.

Study outcomes and limitations: Overall, almost 95% of patients had vaccine-induced immune responses. It seemed that pseudoprogression was not linked to changes in the top peripheral T cell clonotypes.

Sequencing was performed with immunoSEQ multiplex PCR; in TCRdb, only in-frame clones are kept and a portion is missing. This table holds about 29,000 clones, around 80% found once. Indicated time point: week 23, last vaccination. In the vaccine, a single dose held 300 ug of the mutant IDH1 20-mer peptide, along with topical imiquimod. Germline V gene sequence: CDR1 ENHRY, CDR2 SYGVKD. V dropped 0 bases and J dropped 10 bases, with 12 bases sitting between them. The CDR3 length is 13 residues. Concerning this clone: Antigen unknown.

This TCR was sampled from a woman aged 18-35 years with glioma. The chain couples TRBV10-3 to TRBJ1-1; D is unresolved. The sample in question was PBMCs, obtained from a glioma patient whose treatment included an IDH1 peptide vaccine. The CDR3 loop reads CAISESMTEGAFF. CDR3 coding DNA: TGTGCCATCAGTGAGTCAATGACGGAGGGAGCTTTCTTT.